The 6 T cell receptor beta chains reported below all come from one sample, sequenced in a study of CD8+ T cells in alopecia areata. Following extraction, RNA underwent reverse transcription to cDNA, which served as the sequencing template. The table came from immunoSEQ multiplex PCR; TCRdb's copy has only in-frame clones and leaves some out. The data contain roughly 120,000 clones, 53% of them singletons. The sample's treatment: oral pan-JAK inhibitor, 5-10 mg twice daily. This specimen consisted of CD4+ T cells sorted from blood, obtained at week 4, from a patient treated with tofacitinib. These receptors all come from a human donor with alopecia areata.

This sequence joins TRBV27 and TRBJ2-7; 12 nucleotides match TRBD1. The CDR3 is 16 amino acids. Germline CDR1 MNHEY, CDR2 SMNVEV (reference sequence). The trim removed 5 bases at V and 5 bases at J, leaving 10 bases unmatched. CDR3 amino acids: CASSPAGTGGLDEQYF. The CDR3 DNA reads TGTGCCAGCAGTCCGGCCGGGACAGGGGGCCTAGACGAGCAGTACTTC.

The chain has TRBV29-1 and TRBJ2-3; D may be TRBD2 (6 bases). Trimming cost V 7 bases and J 4 bases, with 12 bases left between them. Germline CDR1 reads SQVTM; CDR2 reads ANQGSEA. CDR3 size: 12 residues. Here the CDR3 reads CSGRGGSDTQYF. DNA for the CDR3: TGCAGCGGTCGTGGGGGGTCAGATACGCAGTATTTT.

V is TRBV30 and J is TRBJ1-1; D gene uncertain. Germline CDR1 GTSNPN, CDR2 SVGIG (reference sequence). The CDR3 has 12 amino acids. V was pared by 2 bases and J by 1 base, with 5 bases between. The CDR3 sequence: CAWSKQNTEAFF. CDR3 nucleotides: TGTGCCTGGAGTAAACAGAACACTGAAGCTTTCTTT. Full variable domain (missing parts from reference TRBV30 and TRBJ1-1): SQTIHQWPATLVQPVGSPLSLECTVEGTSNPNLYWYRQAAGRGLQLLFYSVGIGQISSEVPQNLSASRPQDRQFILSSKKLLLSDSGFYLCAWSKQNTEAFFGQGTRLTVV.

This clone appeared many times. V gene TRBV18 combines with J gene TRBJ2-7; D gene ambiguous. The V gene's germline CDR1 is KGHSH and CDR2 LQKENI. The CDR3 has 13 residues. V was trimmed by 6 bases and J by 0 bases, leaving 9 bases between them. CDR3 loop: CASSSDGSYEQYF. Here the CDR3 DNA reads TGTGCCAGCTCCTCGGACGGCTCCTACGAGCAGTACTTC.

The chain joins TRBV29-1 to TRBJ1-1; D may be TRBD1 (6 bases). The V gene lost 7 bases and the J gene lost 6 bases, with 9 bases spanning the gap. The CDR3 is made up of 10 amino acids. Per the germline V gene, CDR1 is SQVTM and CDR2 is ANQGSEA. The CDR3 bases are TGCAGCGGCAGGGGCGCTGAAGCTTTCTTT. Encoded protein: CSGRGAEAFF.

This rearrangement joins TRBV11-1 to TRBJ1-5; D is ambiguous. Germline V lookup: CDR1 SGHAT, CDR2 FQDESV (reference sequence). The V end lost 5 bases, the J end lost 4 bases, and 12 bases lay between the germline ends. There are 14 residues in the CDR3. Written as DNA, the CDR3 is TGTGCCAGCAGCCGCGGACCGGTTAATCAGCCCCAGCATTTT. Translating it yields CASSRGPVNQPQHF. Using reference TRBV11-1 and TRBJ1-5 for the parts outside the CDR3, the full variable domain is EAEVAQSPRYKITEKSQAVAFWCDPISGHATLYWYRQILGQGPELLVQFQDESVVDDSQLPKDRFSAERLKGVDSTLKIQPAELGDSAMYLCASSRGPVNQPQHFGDGTRLSIL.